Sequencing of this T cell receptor (beta chain) was carried out in a study of blood T cell repertoires in COVID-19. Data came from immunoSEQ multiplex PCR; TCRdb stores just in-frame clones and leaves some out. Here the sample spans 150,000 to 200,000 clones, approximately 81% being singletons. Germline assignment: CDR1 LNHDA and CDR2 SQIVND (reference sequence). The V and J ends lost 4 bases and 2 bases respectively, with 18 bases between them. CDR3 length: 17 residues. Sequencing input: peripheral blood. The sequence came from a woman in her seventies with COVID-19, enrolled during active disease. The gene calls are TRBV19 and TRBJ1-5; D is perhaps TRBD1 (5 bases). This CDR3 is CASSNDKGWGGNQPQHF. Written as DNA, the CDR3 is TGTGCCAGTAGTAACGATAAGGGCTGGGGGGGCAATCAGCCCCAGCATTTT.